This T cell receptor (beta chain) emerged from a study of T cells in Graves' hyperthyroidism and ophthalmopathy. The overall study: At initial diagnosis, before any treatment had begun, peripheral blood was obtained.

The CDR3 consists of 14 residues. The germline CDR1 and CDR2 sequences are SGHAT and FQNNGV. The investigators amplified TCR beta CDR3 regions from RNA transcripts. The study used the HTBI primer set for a first-round RT-PCR of the TCR CDR3. TCRdb re-called the multiplex PCR reads through MiXCR, storing one row per CDR3 protein. The sample has more than 500,000 distinct CDR3 sequences, 14% seen once; the top ten hold approximately 15%. As for this clonotype: This sequence may be a read error, since a much larger clone differs from it by one base.

Diagnosis rested on symptoms, serum thyroxine and TRAb, thyroid ultrasound, and orbital computed tomography. Isolation of PBMCs was performed on 10 ml fresh peripheral blood. This receptor was obtained from a middle-aged woman with Graves' hyperthyroidism. This rearrangement joins TRBV11-2 to TRBJ2-2; 8 bases align to TRBD1. Input material: blood. This CDR3 is CASSLVRGPGEQFF. CDR3 DNA: TGTGCCAGCAGCTTAGTCAGGGGGCCCGGGGAGCAGTTTTTT.